Presented here are 15 T cell receptor beta chains from one specimen sequenced in a study of shared clonotypes between healthy human individuals. Profiled with immunoSEQ multiplex PCR; TCRdb holds only in-frame clones, not every one. The table has some 2.1 million clones, around 93% seen once. The naive CD8 fraction comprised CD45RO-negative cells positively selected for CCR7 and excluded terminally differentiated effector memory CD45RA+ cells. Sequenced sample: naive CD8+ T cells from PBMCs. These receptors came from a man aged 18-30 years in good health. Some clones in this sample may be carry-over from other donors' samples.

The CDR3 is CASSPGLAGGTDTQYF. The DNA for the CDR3 is TGTGCCAGCAGCCCGGGACTAGCGGGTGGGACAGATACGCAGTATTTT. The chain uses TRBV11-2 and TRBJ2-3; 12 bases align to TRBD2. V lost 5 bases and J lost 3; bases outside the gene matches: 6. The CDR3 length is 16 residues. Germline values: CDR1 SGHAT, CDR2 FQNNGV.

V and J are TRBV11-2 and TRBJ2-5, with 12 bases identical to TRBD2. The germline V gene has CDR1 SGHAT and CDR2 FQNNGV. The CDR3 loop spans 15 amino acids. J gave up 5 bases and V 5 bases, and 6 bases lay outside the gene matches. The CDR3 loop is CASSPRLAGVETQYF. In DNA, the CDR3 is TGTGCCAGCAGCCCTAGACTAGCGGGAGTTGAGACCCAGTACTTC. Looking up the rest from reference TRBV11-2 and TRBJ2-5 gives the full variable domain: EAGVAQSPRYKIIEKRQSVAFWCNPISGHATLYWYQQILGQGPKLLIQFQNNGVVDDSQLPKDRFSAERLKGVDSTLKIQPAKLEDSAVYLCASSPRLAGVETQYFGPGTRLLVL.

This rearrangement joins TRBV27 to TRBJ2-1; 8 bases are shared with TRBD2. Germline assignment: CDR1 MNHEY and CDR2 SMNVEV (reference sequence). J lost 0 bases, V lost 0 bases, and 7 bases had no gene match. The CDR3 is 18 residues long. CDR3 DNA sequence: TGTGCCAGCAGTTTATCCCATAGCGGGGTAAGCTCCTACAATGAGCAGTTCTTC. Translating it yields CASSLSHSGVSSYNEQFF.

The chain joins TRBV29-1 to TRBJ2-1; 10 positions agree with TRBD1. The CDR3 is 15 amino acids. Trimming removed 2 bases from V and 9 bases from J; junction bases left unmatched: 10. Germline V gene data show CDR1 as SQVTM and CDR2 as ANQGSEA. The CDR3 sequence: CSVELTGQGLGEQFF. The CDR3 nucleotides read TGCAGCGTTGAACTAACGGGACAGGGGTTGGGTGAGCAGTTCTTC.

V and J are TRBV29-1 and TRBJ2-7; 7 bases line up with TRBD2. Per the germline V gene, CDR1 is SQVTM and CDR2 is ANQGSEA. The CDR3 length is 20 residues. V trimming: 1 base; J trimming: 0 bases; junction bases outside the gene matches: 21. CDR3 in amino acids: CSVEAPGGGETLISSYEQYF. For the CDR3, the DNA is TGCAGCGTTGAAGCTCCTGGGGGAGGGGAGACATTGATCAGCTCCTACGAGCAGTACTTC.

This clone was observed a single time. This chain joins TRBV10-2 and TRBJ2-1, with 7 bases aligning to TRBD1. The length of the CDR3 is 16 residues. The J segment lost 6 bases and the V segment lost 6 bases, leaving 14 bases of the junction unmatched. CDR1 is WSHSY and CDR2 is SAAADI in the germline V gene. In nucleotides, the CDR3 is TGCGCCAGCAGAAACCTAGGGGGCGGTTTATCCAATGAGCAGTTCTTC. Translated, it gives CASRNLGGGLSNEQFF.

Comments on this clone: Other DNA variants within this sample encode the same CDR3. The CDR3 here is CASSLAGAYEQYF. DNA for the CDR3: TGTGCCAGCAGTTTAGCAGGGGCCTACGAGCAGTACTTC. This rearrangement joins TRBV27 to TRBJ2-7; the D gene is possibly TRBD1 (6 bases). Germline V gene data show CDR1 as MNHEY and CDR2 as SMNVEV (reference sequence). This CDR3 region has 13 residues. Trimming took 2 bases from V and 2 from J, leaving 7 bases between them.

The chain is built from TRBV28 and TRBJ2-5; 10 bases align to TRBD2. Unmatched junction bases numbered 1, after V lost 4 bases and J lost 2 bases. CDR1 is MDHEN and CDR2 is SYDVKM in the germline V gene. The CDR3 length is 14 residues. CDR3 sequence: CASSWTSGQETQYF. DNA of the CDR3: TGTGCCAGCAGTTGGACTAGCGGACAAGAGACCCAGTACTTC.

The J gene is TRBJ2-2, the V gene TRBV4-2, with D possibly TRBD2 on 6 matching bases. CDR1 LGHNA and CDR2 YNFKEQ come from the germline V gene. Trimming pared 1 base from V and 6 bases from J, leaving 18 bases between. The CDR3 covers 17 residues. CDR3 loop: CASSQATGSPQAGELFF. DNA for the CDR3: TGTGCCAGCAGCCAAGCCACCGGGAGCCCGCAAGCCGGGGAGCTGTTTTTT.

V is TRBV27 and J is TRBJ1-2; 7 bases are a match to TRBD1. V dropped 6 bases and J dropped 6; count of bases not matched to a gene: 16. The CDR3 runs 16 residues. Per germline, CDR1 MNHEY and CDR2 SMNVEV (reference sequence). For the CDR3, the DNA is TGTGCCAGCAGCGAGACAGGGCTTCTCGGGCCGCATGGCTACACCTTC. Amino acid sequence: CASSETGLLGPHGYTF.

The chain employs TRBV11-2 and TRBJ2-7; the match to TRBD1 covers 7 bases. CDR3 length equals 14 residues. The germline CDR1 and CDR2 sequences are SGHAT and FQNNGV. The ends lost 3 bases at V and 5 bases at J; junction bases unmatched: 7. The CDR3 nucleotides are TGTGCCAGCAGCTTTCTTACAGGGGCCCACGAGCAGTACTTC. It specifies CASSFLTGAHEQYF.

The chain carries TRBV9 and TRBJ2-5; TRBD1 matches at 7 bases. Germline trimming cut 0 bases from V and 5 bases from J; bases unmatched to any gene: 7. Germline V CDR1 and CDR2: SGDLS, YYNGEE. The CDR3 is made up of 15 amino acids. The CDR3 bases are TGTGCCAGCAGCGTAGCGAGAGGGGGCAGCGAGACCCAGTACTTC. Protein sequence: CASSVARGGSETQYF.

The rearrangement uses TRBV9 and TRBJ2-7; D is undetermined. CDR1 and CDR2 (germline): SGDLS, YYNGEE. The CDR3 has 15 residues. Between the trimmed V and J ends, which lost 0 bases and 6 bases, there was a span of 16 bases. The CDR3 DNA reads TGTGCCAGCAGCGTAGGGGTGGGCGGTTTGATCGAGCAGTACTTC. Translated, it gives CASSVGVGGLIEQYF.

The chain links TRBV7-3 to TRBJ2-1, with a weak D call TRBD1 (6 bases). Deletions cut 2 bases from V and 4 bases from J, with 15 bases between. The length of the CDR3 is 16 residues. The germline gives CDR1 SGHTA, CDR2 FQGTGA. The CDR3 loop reads CASSLLRQEPYNEQFF. In DNA form, the CDR3 reads TGTGCCAGCAGCTTACTCAGACAGGAACCTTACAATGAGCAGTTCTTC.

The V call is TRBV5-8, the J call TRBJ1-2; D is uncertain. The germline gives CDR1 SGHTS, CDR2 YDEGEE. This CDR3 has 12 amino acids. With 4 bases removed from V and 8 bases from J, the gap between germline ends came to 12 bases. The CDR3 DNA reads as TGTGCCAGCAGCCCGGTGGAGTACGGCTACACCTTC. Protein product: CASSPVEYGYTF.